This TCR beta chain was captured in a study of blood T cell repertoires in COVID-19. Sample share makes this clone medium-sized. Sequenced by immunoSEQ multiplex PCR; TCRdb stores in-frame clones only, minus some. Seen here are around 200,000 clones, about 85% observed once, and the top ten hold 18%. Trimming pared 0 bases from V and 7 bases from J, leaving 15 bases between. CDR1 is SGHAT, CDR2 FQNNGV, per germline. The CDR3 length is 15 residues. Two negative PCRs, clearance, or symptom resolution were required of recovered Cohort 3 donors. This receptor was taken from a middle-aged man who had recovered from COVID-19. The sequencing sample was made of PBMCs or T cells enriched from blood (not recorded which). The chain has TRBV11-2 and TRBJ1-1, with D tentatively TRBD1 (6 bases). The CDR3 DNA sequence: TGTGCCAGCAGCTTAGAAAATTTACAGGGAATTGAAGCTTTCTTT. This translates into CASSLENLQGIEAFF.